What follows describes a single TCR beta chain. The data are from a study of blood T cells in healthy people across ages. A second PCR, run for about 7 to 11 cycles, used a sample-barcoded 5' primer plus a J-beta primer mix. A tag from a template-switch adaptor with 12 random nucleotides marked each cDNA molecule. TCRdb reprocessed the 5' RACE reads with MiXCR, giving one entry per CDR3 protein. The profile shows roughly 800,000 distinct CDR3 sequences, just under 25% of them singletons. The V gene lost 5 bases and the J gene lost 3 bases, with 16 bases spanning the gap. The germline CDR1 and CDR2 sequences are DFQATT and SNEGSKA (reference sequence). CDR3 length: 14 residues. This same sample was also taken into another study, of T cells of mothers and their children.

The material sequenced was blood. The chain recombines TRBV20-1 with TRBJ2-5; no clear D. The sequence was collected from a boy younger than 18 in good health. CDR3 bases: TGCAGTGCTCCAGGACCCCAGGCGGAAGAGACCCAGTACTTC. It is translated as CSAPGPQAEETQYF.